A single sample gave rise to the 10 T cell receptor beta chains below, sequenced in a study of cytomegalovirus exposure and HLA in healthy donors. The repertoire was sequenced with immunoSEQ multiplex PCR; TCRdb's copy has only in-frame clones and lacks some. The sample yields roughly 120,000 clones, 88% seen once. Sequencing input: PBMCs. These receptors were obtained from a woman younger than 30 in good health and CMV-seronegative.

The chain joins TRBV7-9 to TRBJ2-2; D is possibly TRBD2 (6 bases). Trimming took 5 bases from V and 4 from J, leaving 14 bases between them. The CDR3 has 15 residues. Germline assignment: CDR1 SEHNR and CDR2 FQNEAQ (reference sequence). CDR3 sequence (DNA): TGTGCCAGCAGCCTCAGGGTCGGGGGCACCGGGGAGCTGTTTTTT. Its protein product is CASSLRVGGTGELFF.

In its sample, this clone was seen a few times. V usage is TRBV30 and J usage is TRBJ2-2; possible D gene TRBD1, 5 bases. V shed 3 bases and J shed 7 bases, with 18 bases lying between them. The germline gives CDR1 GTSNPN, CDR2 SVGIG (reference sequence). The CDR3 is 15 amino acids. In DNA form, the CDR3 reads TGTGCCTGGAGGGGGCGTGGGGCTAGGATCGGGGAGCTGTTTTTT. Translation: CAWRGRGARIGELFF.

The chain couples TRBV2 to TRBJ2-4; unclear D gene. V gave up 5 bases and J gave up 1 base, with 12 bases separating them. Germline V gene lookup returns CDR1 SNHLY and CDR2 FYNNEI. The CDR3 totals 15 residues. CDR3: CASSIPRSAKNIQYF. DNA of the CDR3: TGTGCCAGCAGTATTCCGCGGAGCGCCAAAAACATTCAGTACTTC.

This clone was detected only once. The V call is TRBV14, the J call TRBJ2-7; no reliable D call. CDR3 length: 12 residues. Germline V gene sequence: CDR1 SGHDN, CDR2 FVKESK. The germline V and J ends were trimmed by 5 bases and 2 bases, with 7 bases remaining between them. The CDR3 protein is CASSSPPYEQYF. DNA of the CDR3: TGTGCCAGCAGCTCTCCCCCCTACGAGCAGTACTTC.

The V and J genes are TRBV25-1 and TRBJ2-7; D is possibly TRBD1 (6 bases). CDR1 is MGHDK, CDR2 SYGVNS, per germline. The length of the CDR3 is 16 residues. Trimming removed 3 bases at V and 2 bases at J, with 17 bases between. The CDR3 here is CASSDQGKKMTYEQYF. DNA of the CDR3: TGTGCCAGCAGTGACCAGGGGAAGAAAATGACCTACGAGCAGTACTTC.

The rearrangement uses TRBV19 and TRBJ2-6, with 8 bases matching TRBD1. The CDR3 contains 18 residues. The V gene end was trimmed by 5 bases and the J gene end by 4 bases; junction bases not matched to a gene: 13. Germline V gene sequence: CDR1 LNHDA, CDR2 SQIVND (reference sequence). CDR3 protein: CASSAWTGTRDGANVLTF. The CDR3 bases are TGTGCCAGTAGTGCTTGGACAGGGACAAGGGACGGGGCCAACGTCCTGACTTTC. Full variable domain (outside the CDR3, taken from reference TRBV19 and TRBJ2-6): DGGITQSPKYLFRKEGQNVTLSCEQNLNHDAMYWYRQDPGQGLRLIYYSQIVNDFQKGDIAEGYSVSREKKESFPLTVTSAQKNPTAFYLCASSAWTGTRDGANVLTFGAGSRLTVL.

The rearrangement uses TRBV18 and TRBJ1-2; 7 bases line up with TRBD1. CDR3 size: 12 residues. With 6 bases clipped from V and 6 bases from J, the junction kept 4 bases outside the gene matches. Germline loops: CDR1 KGHSH, CDR2 LQKENI. The CDR3 protein is CASSPDRDGYTF. The DNA for the CDR3 is TGTGCCAGCTCTCCCGACAGGGATGGCTACACCTTC.

The rearrangement links TRBV25-1 to TRBJ2-3, with D possibly TRBD1 on 5 matching bases. CDR1 and CDR2 from the germline V gene are MGHDK and SYGVNS. The CDR3 is 13 residues long. The V and J ends lost 6 bases and 0 bases respectively, with 7 bases between them. The CDR3 DNA reads as TGTGCCAGCAGGGGGCCTAGCACAGATACGCAGTATTTT. Protein sequence: CASRGPSTDTQYF. Full variable domain (outside the CDR3, taken from reference TRBV25-1 and TRBJ2-3): EADIYQTPRYLVIGTGKKITLECSQTMGHDKMYWYQQDPGMELHLIHYSYGVNSTEKGDLSSESTVSRIRTEHFPLTLESARPSHTSQYLCASRGPSTDTQYFGPGTRLTVL.

The chain joins TRBV28 to TRBJ2-2; unclear D gene. The CDR3 extends over 15 amino acids. Germline V gene lookup returns CDR1 MDHEN and CDR2 SYDVKM. Deletions cut 6 bases from V and 0 bases from J, with 11 bases between. The CDR3 DNA reads as TGTGCCAGCAGGTATCACCAGGCGAACACCGGGGAGCTGTTTTTT. It yields the protein CASRYHQANTGELFF.

The genes are TRBV18 and TRBJ1-2; 11 bases are shared with TRBD1. With V trimmed by 3 bases and J by 5 bases, 5 bases remained unmatched. This CDR3 is 15 amino acids long. CDR1 and CDR2 from the germline V gene are KGHSH and LQKENI. CDR3 bases: TGTGCCAGCTCACCTCCGGGACAGGGGGAGTATGGCTACACCTTC. Translating gives CASSPPGQGEYGYTF.